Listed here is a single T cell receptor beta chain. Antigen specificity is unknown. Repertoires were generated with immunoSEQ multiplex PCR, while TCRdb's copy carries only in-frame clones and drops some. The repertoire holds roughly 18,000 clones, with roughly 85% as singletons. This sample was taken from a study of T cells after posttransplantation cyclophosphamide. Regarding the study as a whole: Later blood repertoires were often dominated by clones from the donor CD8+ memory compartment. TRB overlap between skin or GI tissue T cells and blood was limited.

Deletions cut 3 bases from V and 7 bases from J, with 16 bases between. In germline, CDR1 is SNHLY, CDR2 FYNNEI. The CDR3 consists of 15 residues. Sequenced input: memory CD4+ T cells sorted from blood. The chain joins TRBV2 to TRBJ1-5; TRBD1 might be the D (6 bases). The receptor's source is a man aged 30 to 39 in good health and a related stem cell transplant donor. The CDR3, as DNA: TGTGCCAGCAGTGATCGTGGGGGGGCCGGGCAGCCCCAGCATTTT. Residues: CASSDRGGAGQPQHF.